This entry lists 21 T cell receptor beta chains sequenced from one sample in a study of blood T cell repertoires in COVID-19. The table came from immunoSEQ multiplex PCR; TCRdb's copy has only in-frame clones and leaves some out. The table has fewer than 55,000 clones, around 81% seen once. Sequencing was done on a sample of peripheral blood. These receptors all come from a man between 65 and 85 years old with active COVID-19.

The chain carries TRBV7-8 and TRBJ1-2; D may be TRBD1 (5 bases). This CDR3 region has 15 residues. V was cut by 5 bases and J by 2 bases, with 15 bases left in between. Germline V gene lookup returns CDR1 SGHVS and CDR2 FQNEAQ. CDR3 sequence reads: CASSLGDRYNYGYTF. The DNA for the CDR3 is TGTGCCAGCAGCCTAGGAGACAGATACAACTATGGCTACACCTTC.

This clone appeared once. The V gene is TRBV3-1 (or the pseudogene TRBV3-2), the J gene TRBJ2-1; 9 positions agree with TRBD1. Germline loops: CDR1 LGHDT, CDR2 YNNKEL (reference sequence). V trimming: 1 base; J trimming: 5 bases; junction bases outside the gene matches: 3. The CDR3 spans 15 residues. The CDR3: CASSQGGTGNNEQFF. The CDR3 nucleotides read TGTGCCAGCAGCCAAGGGGGGACAGGGAACAATGAGCAGTTCTTC.

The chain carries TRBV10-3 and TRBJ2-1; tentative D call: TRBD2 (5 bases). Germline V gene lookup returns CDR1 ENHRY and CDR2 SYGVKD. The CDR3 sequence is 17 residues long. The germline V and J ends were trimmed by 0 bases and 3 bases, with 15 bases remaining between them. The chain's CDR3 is CAISESGAATVYNEQFF. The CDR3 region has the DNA TGTGCCATCAGTGAGTCGGGAGCGGCAACGGTCTACAATGAGCAGTTCTTC.

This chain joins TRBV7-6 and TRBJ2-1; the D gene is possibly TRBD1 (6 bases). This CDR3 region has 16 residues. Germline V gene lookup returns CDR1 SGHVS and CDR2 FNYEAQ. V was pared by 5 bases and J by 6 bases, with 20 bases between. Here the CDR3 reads CASSPRTANQANEQFF. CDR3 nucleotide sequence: TGTGCCAGCAGCCCGAGGACAGCCAATCAGGCCAATGAGCAGTTCTTC.

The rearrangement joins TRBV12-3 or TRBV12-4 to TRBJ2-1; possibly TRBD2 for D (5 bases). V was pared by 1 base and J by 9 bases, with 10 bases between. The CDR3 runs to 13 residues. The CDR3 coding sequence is TGTGCCAGCAGTTTAGGTAGGGAGCTTGAGCAGTTCTTC. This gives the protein CASSLGRELEQFF.

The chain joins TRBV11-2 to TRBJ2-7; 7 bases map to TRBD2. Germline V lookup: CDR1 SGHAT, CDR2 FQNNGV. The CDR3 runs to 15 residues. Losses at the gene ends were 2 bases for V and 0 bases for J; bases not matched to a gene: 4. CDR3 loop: CASSLTAGNSYEQYF. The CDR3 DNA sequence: TGTGCCAGCAGCTTAACAGCGGGGAACTCCTACGAGCAGTACTTC.

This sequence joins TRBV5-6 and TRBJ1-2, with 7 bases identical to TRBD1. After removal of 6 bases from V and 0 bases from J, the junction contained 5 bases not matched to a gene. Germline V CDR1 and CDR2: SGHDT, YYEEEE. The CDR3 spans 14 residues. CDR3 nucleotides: TGTGCCAGCATTACGACAGGGACTAACTATGGCTACACCTTC. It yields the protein CASITTGTNYGYTF. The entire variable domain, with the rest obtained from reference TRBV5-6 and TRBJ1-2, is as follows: DAGVTQSPTHLIKTRGQQVTLRCSPKSGHDTVSWYQQALGQGPQFIFQYYEEEERQRGNFPDRFSGHQFPNYSSELNVNALLLGDSALYLCASITTGTNYGYTFGSGTRLTVV.

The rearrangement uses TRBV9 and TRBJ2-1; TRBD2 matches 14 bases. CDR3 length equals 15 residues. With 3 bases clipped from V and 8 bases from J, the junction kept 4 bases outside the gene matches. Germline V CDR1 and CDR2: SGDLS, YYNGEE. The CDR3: CASSATSGGVYEQFF. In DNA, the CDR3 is TGTGCCAGCAGCGCGACTAGCGGGGGGGTTTATGAGCAGTTCTTC. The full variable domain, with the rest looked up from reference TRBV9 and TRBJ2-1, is DSGVTQTPKHLITATGQRVTLRCSPRSGDLSVYWYQQSLDQGLQFLIQYYNGEERAKGNILERFSAQQFPDLHSELNLSSLELGDSALYFCASSATSGGVYEQFFGPGTRLTVL.

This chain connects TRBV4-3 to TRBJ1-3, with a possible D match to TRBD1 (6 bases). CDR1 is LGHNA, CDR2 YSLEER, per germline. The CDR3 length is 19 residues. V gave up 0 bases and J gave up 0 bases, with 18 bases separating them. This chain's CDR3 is CASSQDAQGIKSSGNTIYF. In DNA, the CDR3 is TGCGCCAGCAGCCAAGATGCACAGGGAATAAAGAGCTCTGGAAACACCATATATTTT.

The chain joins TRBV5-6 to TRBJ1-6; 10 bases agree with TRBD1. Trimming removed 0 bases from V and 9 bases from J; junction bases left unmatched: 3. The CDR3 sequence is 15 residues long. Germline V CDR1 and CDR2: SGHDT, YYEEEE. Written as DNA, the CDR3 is TGTGCCAGCAGCTTGGGGGGGACAGGGGCTTCACCCCTCCACTTT. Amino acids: CASSLGGTGASPLHF. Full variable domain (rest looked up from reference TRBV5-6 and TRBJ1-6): DAGVTQSPTHLIKTRGQQVTLRCSPKSGHDTVSWYQQALGQGPQFIFQYYEEEERQRGNFPDRFSGHQFPNYSSELNVNALLLGDSALYLCASSLGGTGASPLHFGNGTRLTVT.

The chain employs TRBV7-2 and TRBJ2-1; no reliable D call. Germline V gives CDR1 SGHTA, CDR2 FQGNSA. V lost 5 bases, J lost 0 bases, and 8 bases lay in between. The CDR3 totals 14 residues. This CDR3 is CASSHRSSYNEQFF. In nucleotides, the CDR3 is TGTGCCAGCAGCCATCGGAGCTCCTACAATGAGCAGTTCTTC.

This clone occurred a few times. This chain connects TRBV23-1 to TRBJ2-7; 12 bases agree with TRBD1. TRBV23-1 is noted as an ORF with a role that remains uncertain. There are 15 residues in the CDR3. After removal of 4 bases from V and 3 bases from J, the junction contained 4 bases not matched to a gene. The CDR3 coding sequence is TGCGCCAGCAGTCGCGGGACAGGGGGCTACTACGAGCAGTACTTC. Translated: CASSRGTGGYYEQYF.

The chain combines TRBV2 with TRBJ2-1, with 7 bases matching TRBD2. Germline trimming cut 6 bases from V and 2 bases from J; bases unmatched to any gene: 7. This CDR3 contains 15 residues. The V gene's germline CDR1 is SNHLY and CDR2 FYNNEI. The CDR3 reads CASRDLAAPYNEQFF. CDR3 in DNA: TGTGCCAGCAGGGATCTAGCGGCCCCCTACAATGAGCAGTTCTTC.

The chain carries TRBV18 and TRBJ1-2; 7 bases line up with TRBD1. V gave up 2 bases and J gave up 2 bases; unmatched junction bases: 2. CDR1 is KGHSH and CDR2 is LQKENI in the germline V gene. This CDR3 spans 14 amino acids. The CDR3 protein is CASSPATGNYGYTF. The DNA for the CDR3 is TGTGCCAGCTCACCAGCGACAGGGAACTATGGCTACACCTTC.

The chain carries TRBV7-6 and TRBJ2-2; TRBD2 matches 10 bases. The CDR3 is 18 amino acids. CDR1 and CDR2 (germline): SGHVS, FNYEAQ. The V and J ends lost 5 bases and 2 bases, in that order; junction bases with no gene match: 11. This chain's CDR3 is CASSEGWLAGDNTGELFF. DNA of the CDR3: TGTGCCAGCAGCGAAGGCTGGCTAGCGGGAGATAACACCGGGGAGCTGTTTTTT. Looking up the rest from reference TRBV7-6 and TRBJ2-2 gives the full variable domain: GAGVSQSPRYKVTKRGQDVALRCDPISGHVSLYWYRQALGQGPEFLTYFNYEAQQDKSGLPNDRFSAERPEGSISTLTIQRTEQRDSAMYRCASSEGWLAGDNTGELFFGEGSRLTVL.

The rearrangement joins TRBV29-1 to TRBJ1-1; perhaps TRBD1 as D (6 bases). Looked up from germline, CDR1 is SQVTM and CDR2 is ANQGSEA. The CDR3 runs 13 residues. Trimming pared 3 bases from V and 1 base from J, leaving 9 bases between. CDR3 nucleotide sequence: TGCAGCGTTGAGGGACACCCGAACACTGAAGCTTTCTTT. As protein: CSVEGHPNTEAFF.

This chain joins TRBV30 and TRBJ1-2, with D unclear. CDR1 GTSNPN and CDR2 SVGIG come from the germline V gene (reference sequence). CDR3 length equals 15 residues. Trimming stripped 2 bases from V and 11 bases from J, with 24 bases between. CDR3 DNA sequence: TGTGCCTGGAGTCACGGAGGCACCCCGTCTAGAGGGTACACCTTC. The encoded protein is CAWSHGGTPSRGYTF.

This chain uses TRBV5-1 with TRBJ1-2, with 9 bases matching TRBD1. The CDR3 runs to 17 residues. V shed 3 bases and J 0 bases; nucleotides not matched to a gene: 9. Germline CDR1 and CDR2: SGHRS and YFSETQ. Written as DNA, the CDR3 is TGCGCCAGCAGCTGGGGTGACAGGGGGGGAGCTAACTATGGCTACACCTTC. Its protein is CASSWGDRGGANYGYTF.

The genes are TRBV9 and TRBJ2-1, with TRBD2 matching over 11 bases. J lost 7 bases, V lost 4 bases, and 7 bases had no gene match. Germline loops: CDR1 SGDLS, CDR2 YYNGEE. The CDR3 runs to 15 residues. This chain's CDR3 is CASSFSGGAGNEQFF. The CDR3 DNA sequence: TGTGCCAGCAGCTTTAGCGGGGGGGCAGGTAATGAGCAGTTCTTC.

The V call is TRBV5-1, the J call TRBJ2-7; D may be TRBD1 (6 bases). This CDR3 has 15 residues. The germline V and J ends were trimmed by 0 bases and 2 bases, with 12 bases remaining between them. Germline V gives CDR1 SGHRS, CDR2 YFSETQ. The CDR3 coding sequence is TGCGCCAGCAGCTTGGCGTGGACAGCTACCTACGAGCAGTACTTC. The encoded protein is CASSLAWTATYEQYF.

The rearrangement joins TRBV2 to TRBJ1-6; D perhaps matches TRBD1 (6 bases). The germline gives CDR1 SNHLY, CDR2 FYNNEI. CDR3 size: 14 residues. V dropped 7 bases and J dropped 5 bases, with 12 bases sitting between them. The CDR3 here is CASKTGSDNSPLHF. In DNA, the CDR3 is TGTGCCAGCAAAACAGGGTCCGATAATTCACCCCTCCACTTT.